These 22 T cell receptor beta chains were all obtained from the same sample, sequenced in a study of neurological immune-mediated disorders. TCRdb re-called the 5' RACE reads with MiXCR, one entry per CDR3 protein. The table records about 55,000 distinct CDR3 sequences, roughly 4.3% of them present only once. The material sequenced was PBMCs. These receptors were taken from a man in his fifties or sixties with multiple sclerosis.

This clonotype was seen repeatedly, ten times or more. The chain joins TRBV27 to TRBJ2-1; 10 bases match TRBD2. This CDR3 has 17 residues. Trimming removed 0 bases from V and 3 bases from J; junction bases left unmatched: 5. Per germline, CDR1 MNHEY and CDR2 SMNVEV (reference sequence). Here the CDR3 reads CASSLSVAGGLYNEQFF. The DNA for the CDR3 is TGTGCCAGCAGTTTATCTGTAGCGGGGGGCCTCTACAATGAGCAGTTCTTC.

In its sample, this clonotype was seen many times. The chain combines TRBV4-1 with TRBJ2-7, with no clear D. Trimming cost V 4 bases and J 4 bases, with 14 bases left between them. CDR3 length: 14 amino acids. Germline CDR1 and CDR2: MGHRA and YSYEKL. CDR3 DNA: TGCGCCAGCAGCCCTCGCGGTCTGGGGTACGAGCAGTACTTC. Translating it yields CASSPRGLGYEQYF.

This clonotype was seen ten or more times. The chain links TRBV3-1 to TRBJ1-5; 8 bases agree with TRBD1. Losses at the gene ends were 0 bases for V and 4 bases for J; bases not matched to a gene: 2. This CDR3 region has 15 residues. Germline values: CDR1 LGHDT, CDR2 YNNKEL (reference sequence). The CDR3 protein is CASSQDRTGNQPQHF. The CDR3 nucleotides are TGTGCCAGCAGCCAAGATAGGACAGGGAATCAGCCCCAGCATTTT.

This clonotype was observed at least ten times. The rearrangement joins TRBV5-1 to TRBJ2-3; D is ambiguous. The CDR3 loop spans 15 amino acids. Trimming stripped 0 bases from V and 6 bases from J, with 14 bases between. CDR1 SGHRS and CDR2 YFSETQ come from the germline V gene. Here the CDR3 DNA reads TGCGCCAGCAGCTTGGGGGCGGCTGTCGGGGATACGCAGTATTTT. It specifies CASSLGAAVGDTQYF.

This clonotype occurred many times. This sequence may be a read error, since a much larger clone differs from it by one base. The V call is TRBV20-1, the J call TRBJ1-5; D might be TRBD1 (6 bases). The CDR3 consists of 14 residues. V lost 7 bases, J lost 2 bases, and 15 bases lay in between. The germline CDR1 and CDR2 sequences are DFQATT and SNEGSKA (reference sequence). Written as DNA, the CDR3 is TGCAGTGTCTCACAGGGCGAAGGCAATCAGCCCCAGCATTTT. It is translated as CSVSQGEGNQPQHF.

This clonotype was detected ten times or more. The chain employs TRBV21-1 and TRBJ2-7. TRBV21-1 is reported as a pseudogene. The CDR3 has 11 residues. Here the CDR3 DNA reads TGTGCCAGCCTCTGTGTGTCCGAGCAGTACTTC. It yields the protein CASLCVSEQYF.

This clonotype has only a few counts. The chain uses TRBV10-3 and TRBJ1-3; the D is unclear. The CDR3 has 14 residues. Per germline, CDR1 ENHRY and CDR2 SYGVKD. V was clipped by 2 bases and J by 1 base, with 6 bases between them. This CDR3 is CAISEMESGNTIYF. CDR3 coding DNA: TGTGCCATCAGTGAGATGGAATCTGGAAACACCATATATTTT.

This clonotype showed up many times. The V and J genes are TRBV5-1 and TRBJ1-1, with D perhaps matching TRBD1 (6 bases). The V gene lost 0 bases and the J gene lost 0 bases, with 18 bases spanning the gap. Germline CDR1 is SGHRS and CDR2 is YFSETQ. This CDR3 is 18 amino acids long. The CDR3 nucleotides are TGCGCCAGCAGCTTGGCGGCAGGGGACTATCCTTTGAACACTGAAGCTTTCTTT. It encodes CASSLAAGDYPLNTEAFF.

Many counts were recorded for this clonotype. The chain recombines TRBV28 with TRBJ2-2, with a tentative D call TRBD2 (7 bases). Per germline, CDR1 MDHEN and CDR2 SYDVKM. With 3 bases removed from V and 4 bases from J, the gap between germline ends came to 12 bases. This CDR3 spans 15 amino acids. CDR3 DNA: TGTGCCAGCAGTTTCCGGGGGGCCTCCACCGGGGAGCTGTTTTTT. This sequence encodes CASSFRGASTGELFF.

In its sample, this clonotype was seen many times. V is TRBV5-4 and J is TRBJ2-5, with D unclear. The germline gives CDR1 SGHNT, CDR2 YYREEE (reference sequence). Trimming stripped 4 bases from V and 1 base from J, with 5 bases between. The CDR3 length is 12 residues. The CDR3 is CASSLGQETQYF. The CDR3 DNA sequence: TGTGCCAGCAGCCTGGGCCAAGAGACCCAGTACTTC.

This clonotype was recorded at least ten times. The CDR3, as DNA: TGTGCCAGCGGAAAAACCGGGAGCGCAGATACGCAGTATTTT. It codes for CASGKTGSADTQYF. The chain joins TRBV4-2 to TRBJ2-3; TRBD2 might be the D (6 bases). The germline V gene has CDR1 LGHNA and CDR2 YNFKEQ. V gave up 8 bases and J gave up 4 bases, with 16 bases separating them. The CDR3 is 14 residues long.

This clonotype was counted a few times. A much more abundant neighbour one base away suggests this may be a read error. The chain joins TRBV5-1 to TRBJ2-1, with D unresolved. Trimming took 0 bases from V and 7 from J, leaving 8 bases between them. CDR1 and CDR2 (germline): SGHRS, YFSETQ. This CDR3 is built from 13 residues. This CDR3 is CASSLERVNEQFF. The CDR3 DNA reads TGCGCCAGCAGCTTGGAAAGGGTAAATGAGCAGTTCTTC.

V is TRBV5-1 and J is TRBJ1-1; D unresolved. The CDR3 sequence is 12 residues long. V was cut by 4 bases and J by 5 bases, with 9 bases left in between. The germline V gene encodes CDR1 SGHRS and CDR2 YFSETQ. The CDR3 DNA reads as TGCGCCAGCAGCCGCGCTTGGACTGAAGCTTTCTTT. The encoded protein is CASSRAWTEAFF.

In this sample, this clonotype turned up many times. The rearrangement links TRBV7-6 to TRBJ2-1; D is ambiguous. This CDR3 contains 16 residues. V was clipped by 1 base and J by 1 base, with 11 bases between them. Germline V gives CDR1 SGHVS, CDR2 FNYEAQ. The CDR3 DNA follows: TGTGCCAGCAGCTTAGTGAGGAAAGGGTCCTACAATGAGCAGTTCTTC. Translating it yields CASSLVRKGSYNEQFF.

This clonotype has a handful of counts. CDR3 residues: CASRGLTGGETQYF. DNA for the CDR3: TGCGCCAGCAGGGGACTAACCGGTGGAGAGACCCAGTACTTC. The chain couples TRBV5-1 to TRBJ2-5; 7 bases are a match to TRBD2. The V gene's germline CDR1 is SGHRS and CDR2 YFSETQ. Unmatched junction bases numbered 8, after V lost 5 bases and J lost 4 bases. This CDR3 region has 14 residues. The variable domain in full, completed from reference TRBV5-1 and TRBJ2-5, reads KAGVTQTPRYLIKTRGQQVTLSCSPISGHRSVSWYQQTPGQGLQFLFEYFSETQRNKGNFPGRFSGRQFSNSRSEMNVSTLELGDSALYLCASRGLTGGETQYFGPGTRLLVL.

This clonotype was found a few times. The genes are TRBV20-1 and TRBJ2-5; D remains unclear. Germline V lookup: CDR1 DFQATT, CDR2 SNEGSKA (reference sequence). This CDR3 comprises 12 residues. Trimming cost V 6 bases and J 0 bases, with 8 bases left between them. The CDR3 loop is CSAQPNQETQYF. CDR3 DNA: TGCAGTGCCCAGCCCAACCAAGAGACCCAGTACTTC.

This clonotype has ten or more counts. The chain is built from TRBV20-1 and TRBJ1-4; 10 nucleotides agree with TRBD1. The CDR3 is made up of 15 amino acids. V gave up 0 bases and J gave up 8 bases; unmatched junction bases: 6. The germline CDR1 and CDR2 sequences are DFQATT and SNEGSKA (reference sequence). This CDR3 is CSARDPGQGGEKLFF. The CDR3 nucleotides are TGCAGTGCTAGAGATCCCGGACAGGGGGGGGAAAAACTGTTTTTT.

This chain uses TRBV7-3 with TRBJ2-4, with D maybe TRBD2 (6 bases). Germline CDR1 reads SGHTA; CDR2 reads FQGTGA. The V and J ends lost 5 bases and 6 bases respectively, with 11 bases between them. This CDR3 is built from 13 residues. The chain's CDR3 is CASSEVGGNIQYF. The CDR3 DNA is TGTGCCAGCAGCGAAGTCGGGGGAAACATTCAGTACTTC.

This clonotype occurred a few times. The gene calls are TRBV11-1 and TRBJ2-1, with 13 bases matching TRBD2. Per germline, CDR1 SGHAT and CDR2 FQDESV (reference sequence). The J segment lost 9 bases and the V segment lost 8 bases, leaving 7 bases of the junction unmatched. This CDR3 contains 14 residues. The CDR3 sequence: CASGTSGNWGEQFF. For the CDR3, the DNA is TGTGCCAGCGGGACTAGCGGGAACTGGGGTGAGCAGTTCTTC.

The gene calls are TRBV30 and TRBJ2-7; TRBD1 agrees at 8 bases. Germline lookup yields CDR1 GTSNPN and CDR2 SVGIG (reference sequence). Germline trimming cut 4 bases from V and 6 bases from J; bases unmatched to any gene: 8. The CDR3 sequence is 13 residues long. The CDR3 DNA sequence: TGTGCCTGGAAATATGGACAGGGCGGCGAGCAGTACTTC. Its translation: CAWKYGQGGEQYF.

This clonotype was observed many times. The chain carries TRBV7-9 and TRBJ2-3; 9 nucleotides match TRBD2. This CDR3 comprises 15 residues. With V trimmed by 1 base and J by 6 bases, 5 bases remained unmatched. Per germline, CDR1 SEHNR and CDR2 FQNEAQ (reference sequence). Here the CDR3 reads CASSLVSGSSDTQYF. CDR3 bases: TGTGCCAGCAGCTTAGTTAGCGGGAGTTCGGATACGCAGTATTTT.

This clonotype occurred many times. The rearrangement links TRBV7-3 to TRBJ2-7, with 10 bases identical to TRBD2. The CDR3 extends over 15 amino acids. Germline values: CDR1 SGHTA, CDR2 FQGTGA. With 5 bases clipped from V and 7 bases from J, the junction kept 11 bases outside the gene matches. CDR3: CASSLGLAAVGEQYF. The CDR3 nucleotides are TGTGCCAGCAGCCTTGGACTAGCGGCTGTCGGGGAGCAGTACTTC.